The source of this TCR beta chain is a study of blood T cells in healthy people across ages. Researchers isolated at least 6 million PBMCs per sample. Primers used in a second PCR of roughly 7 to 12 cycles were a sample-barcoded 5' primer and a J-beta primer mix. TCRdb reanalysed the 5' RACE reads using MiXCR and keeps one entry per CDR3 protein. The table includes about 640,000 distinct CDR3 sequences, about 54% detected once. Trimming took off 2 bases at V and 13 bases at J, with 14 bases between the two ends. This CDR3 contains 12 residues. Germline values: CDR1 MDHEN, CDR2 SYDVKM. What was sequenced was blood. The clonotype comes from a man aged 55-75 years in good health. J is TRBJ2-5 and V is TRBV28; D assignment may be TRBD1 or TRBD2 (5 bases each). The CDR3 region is CASSLQAGARYF. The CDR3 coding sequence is TGTGCCAGCAGTTTACAGGCCGGGGCCCGGTACTTC. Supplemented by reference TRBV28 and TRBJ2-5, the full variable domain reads DVKVTQSSRYLVKRTGEKVFLECVQDMDHENMFWYRQDPGLGLRLIYFSYDVKMKEKGDIPEGYSVSREKKERFSLILESASTNQTSMYLCASSLQAGARYFGPGTRLLVL.